This T cell receptor (beta chain) was sequenced in a study of blood T cell repertoires in COVID-19. Study-wide context: T cells, B-cell-depleted T cells, or PBMCs provided the cDNA or gDNA that served as material.

Authors' processing steps: Amplification from reference gene primers served as the basis for estimated nucleated cell counts. Some clones are missing from TCRdb's copy, which holds only in-frame ones; the method was immunoSEQ multiplex PCR. V, J and clone size are those of that table, while D and trimming were read from the DNA. Of around 300,000 clones listed, 70% to 90% are singletons. V shed 6 bases and J 9 bases; nucleotides not matched to a gene: 5. The germline CDR1 and CDR2 sequences are SEHNR and FQNEAQ (reference sequence). The CDR3 is made up of 14 amino acids. The chain couples TRBV7-9 to TRBJ1-6, with TRBD1 matching 10 bases. The sequence came from a woman in her seventies with acute or convalescent COVID-19. Specimen: peripheral blood. CDR3 in DNA: TGTGCCAGCAGATGGGACAGGGGAGGTTCACCCCTCCACTTT. Its protein product is CASRWDRGGSPLHF.